This T cell receptor beta chain was retrieved from a study of blood T cell repertoires in COVID-19. Overall study: Whether acute or convalescent, the COVID-19 samples came from the United States, Italy and Spain. T cells, B-cell-depleted T cells, or PBMCs provided the cDNA or gDNA that served as material.

In the source study's methods: How many nucleated cells were present was estimated from reference gene primer amplification. Measured with immunoSEQ multiplex PCR; TCRdb has only the in-frame clones, and not every one. From that table come the V and J calls and clone size; the DNA was used to work out D and trimming. The repertoire includes tens of thousands of clones, 80% to 90% of them detected once, and roughly a sixth sits in the top ten. V lost 9 bases, J lost 0 bases, and 7 bases stayed unmatched. This CDR3 region has 14 residues. CDR1 is SNHLY and CDR2 is FYNNEI in the germline V gene. This clone was recorded a few times.

The sequence was obtained from a man between 65 and 79 years old with active COVID-19. This chain links TRBV2 with TRBJ1-1; 7 bases are shared with TRBD1. Specimen: peripheral blood. The CDR3 is CASSRTGLNTEAFF. CDR3 coding DNA: TGTGCCAGTAGTAGGACAGGCCTGAACACTGAAGCTTTCTTT. The full variable domain, with the rest looked up from reference TRBV2 and TRBJ1-1, is EPEVTQTPSHQVTQMGQEVILRCVPISNHLYFYWYRQILGQKVEFLVSFYNNEISEKSEIFDDQFSVERPDGSNFTLKIRSTKLEDSAMYFCASSRTGLNTEAFFGQGTRLTVV.